This TCR beta chain was sequenced during a study of blood T cell repertoires in COVID-19. Study-wide background: Spain, Italy and the United States supplied samples that represented acute and convalescent COVID-19.

The CDR3 extends over 18 amino acids. Germline V gene lookup returns CDR1 MNHNY and CDR2 SVGAGI (reference sequence). Germline trimming cut 5 bases from V and 0 bases from J; bases unmatched to any gene: 10. The method was immunoSEQ multiplex PCR; TCRdb's version includes in-frame clones alone and lacks a portion of them. The sample contains about 45,000 clones, around 80% of which appear only once. V and J are TRBV6-6 and TRBJ2-2; 9 bases line up with TRBD2. Source material: peripheral blood. The receptor was isolated from a man between 65 and 85 years old with acute or convalescent COVID-19. The CDR3 loop is CASSHFSSGGANTGELFF. Here the CDR3 DNA reads TGTGCCAGCAGTCATTTCAGTAGCGGGGGCGCGAACACCGGGGAGCTGTTTTTT.